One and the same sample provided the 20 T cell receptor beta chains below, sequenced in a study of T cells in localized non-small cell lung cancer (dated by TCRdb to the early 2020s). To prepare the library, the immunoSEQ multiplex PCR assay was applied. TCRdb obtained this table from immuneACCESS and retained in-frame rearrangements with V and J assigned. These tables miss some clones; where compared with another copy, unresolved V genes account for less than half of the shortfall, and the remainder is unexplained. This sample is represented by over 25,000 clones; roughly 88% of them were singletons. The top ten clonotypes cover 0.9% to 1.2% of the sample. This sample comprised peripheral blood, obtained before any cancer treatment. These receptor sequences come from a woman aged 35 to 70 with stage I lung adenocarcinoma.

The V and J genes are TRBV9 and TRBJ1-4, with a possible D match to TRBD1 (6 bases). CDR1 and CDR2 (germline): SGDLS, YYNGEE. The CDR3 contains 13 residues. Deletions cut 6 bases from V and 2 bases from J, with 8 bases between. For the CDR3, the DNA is TGTGCCAGCACCAGGGGCACTAATGAAAAACTGTTTTTT. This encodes CASTRGTNEKLFF.

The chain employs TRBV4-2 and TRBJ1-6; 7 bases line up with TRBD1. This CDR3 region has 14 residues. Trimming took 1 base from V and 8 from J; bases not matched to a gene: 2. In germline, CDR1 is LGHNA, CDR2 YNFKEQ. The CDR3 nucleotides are TGTGCCAGCAGCCAAGGACAGGGCTATTCACCCCTCCACTTT. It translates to CASSQGQGYSPLHF.

This CDR3 is CASSDRVGGPYEQYF. The CDR3 DNA is TGTGCCAGTAGCGACCGGGTAGGGGGGCCCTACGAGCAGTACTTC. V gene TRBV19 combines with J gene TRBJ2-7; the D gene could be TRBD1 or TRBD2 (6 bases each). This CDR3 spans 15 amino acids. V was cut by 6 bases and J by 2 bases, with 17 bases left in between. Germline loops: CDR1 LNHDA, CDR2 SQIVND (reference sequence).

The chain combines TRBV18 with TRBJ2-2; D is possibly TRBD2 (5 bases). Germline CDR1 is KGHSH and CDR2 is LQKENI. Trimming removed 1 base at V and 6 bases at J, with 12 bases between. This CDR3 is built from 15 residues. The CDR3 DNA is TGTGCCAGCTCACCACAGGGTCGGGGTGCCGGGGAGCTGTTTTTT. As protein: CASSPQGRGAGELFF.

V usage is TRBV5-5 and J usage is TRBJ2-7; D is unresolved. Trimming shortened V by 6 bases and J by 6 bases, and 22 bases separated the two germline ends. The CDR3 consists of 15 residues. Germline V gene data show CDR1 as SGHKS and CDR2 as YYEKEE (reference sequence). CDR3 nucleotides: TGTGCCAGCAATATCGAGCCACGCCGACGTGGCGAGCAGTACTTC. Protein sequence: CASNIEPRRRGEQYF.

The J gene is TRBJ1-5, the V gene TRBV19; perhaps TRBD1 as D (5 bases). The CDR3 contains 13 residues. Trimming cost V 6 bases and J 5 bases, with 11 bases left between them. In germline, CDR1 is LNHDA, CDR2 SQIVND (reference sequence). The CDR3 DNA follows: TGTGCCAGTAGCGACCAGGGAGATCAGCCCCAGCATTTT. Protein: CASSDQGDQPQHF.

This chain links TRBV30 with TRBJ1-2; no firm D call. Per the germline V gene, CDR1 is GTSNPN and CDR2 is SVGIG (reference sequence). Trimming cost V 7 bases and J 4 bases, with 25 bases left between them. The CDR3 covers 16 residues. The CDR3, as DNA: TGTGCCTCAGACCTCTTCCCTGAGGGATCCTCCTATGGCTACACCTTC. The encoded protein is CASDLFPEGSSYGYTF.

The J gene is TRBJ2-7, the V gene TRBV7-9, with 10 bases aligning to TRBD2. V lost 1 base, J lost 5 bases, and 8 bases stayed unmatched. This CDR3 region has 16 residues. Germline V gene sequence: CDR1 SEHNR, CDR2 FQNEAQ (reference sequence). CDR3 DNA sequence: TGTGCCAGCAGCTTAGGAGCGGGAGGGGTCTGGAACGAGCAGTACTTC. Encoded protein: CASSLGAGGVWNEQYF. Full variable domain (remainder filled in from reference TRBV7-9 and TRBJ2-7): DTGVSQNPRHKITKRGQNVTFRCDPISEHNRLYWYRQTLGQGPEFLTYFQNEAQLEKSRLLSDRFSAERPKGSFSTLEIQRTEQGDSAMYLCASSLGAGGVWNEQYFGPGTRLTVT.

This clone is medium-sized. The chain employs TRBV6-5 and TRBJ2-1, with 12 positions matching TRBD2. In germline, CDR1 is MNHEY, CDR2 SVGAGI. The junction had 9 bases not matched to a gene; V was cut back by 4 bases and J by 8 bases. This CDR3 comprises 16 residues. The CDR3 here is CASSLTSGSDVDEQFF. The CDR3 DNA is TGTGCCAGCAGTTTGACTAGCGGGAGCGATGTGGATGAGCAGTTCTTC.

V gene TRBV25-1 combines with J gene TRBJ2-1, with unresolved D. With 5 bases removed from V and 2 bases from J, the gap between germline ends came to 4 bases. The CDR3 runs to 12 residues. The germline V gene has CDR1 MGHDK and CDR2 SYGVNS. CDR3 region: CASSSTYNEQFF. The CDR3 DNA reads TGTGCCAGCAGTAGTACCTACAATGAGCAGTTCTTC. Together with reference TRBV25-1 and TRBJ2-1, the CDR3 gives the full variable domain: EADIYQTPRYLVIGTGKKITLECSQTMGHDKMYWYQQDPGMELHLIHYSYGVNSTEKGDLSSESTVSRIRTEHFPLTLESARPSHTSQYLCASSSTYNEQFFGPGTRLTVL.

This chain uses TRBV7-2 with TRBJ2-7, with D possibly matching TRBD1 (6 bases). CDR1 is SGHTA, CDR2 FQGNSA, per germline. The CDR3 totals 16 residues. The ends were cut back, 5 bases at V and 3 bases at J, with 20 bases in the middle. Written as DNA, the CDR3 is TGTGCCAGCAGCCCCCAAAGGTATTCAGGGGACTACGAGCAGTACTTC. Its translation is CASSPQRYSGDYEQYF.

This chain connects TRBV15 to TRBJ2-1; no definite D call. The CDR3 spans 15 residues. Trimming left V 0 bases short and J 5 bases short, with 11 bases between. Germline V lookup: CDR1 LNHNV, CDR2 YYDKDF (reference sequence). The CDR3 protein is CATSRDKGGNNEQFF. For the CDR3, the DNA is TGTGCCACCAGCAGAGATAAAGGTGGGAACAATGAGCAGTTCTTC.

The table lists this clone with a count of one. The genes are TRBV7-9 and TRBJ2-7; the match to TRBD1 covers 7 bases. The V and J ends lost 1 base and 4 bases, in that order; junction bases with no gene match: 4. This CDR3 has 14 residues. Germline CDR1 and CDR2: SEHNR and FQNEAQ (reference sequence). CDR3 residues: CASSLEGAPYEQYF. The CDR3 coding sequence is TGTGCCAGCAGCTTAGAGGGGGCCCCTTACGAGCAGTACTTC.

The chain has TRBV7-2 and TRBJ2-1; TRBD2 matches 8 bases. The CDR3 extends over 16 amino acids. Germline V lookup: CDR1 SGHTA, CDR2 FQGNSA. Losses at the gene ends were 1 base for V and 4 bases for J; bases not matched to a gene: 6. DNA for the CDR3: TGTGCCAGCAGCTTAGTTGGTAGCGGGGTATACAATGAGCAGTTCTTC. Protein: CASSLVGSGVYNEQFF.

The CDR3 DNA sequence: TGCGCCAGCAGCTCTAGGACAGGGTCTTCCGGGGAGCTGTTTTTT. Its translation: CASSSRTGSSGELFF. The rearrangement joins TRBV5-1 to TRBJ2-2, with 8 nucleotides matching TRBD1. The germline V gene encodes CDR1 SGHRS and CDR2 YFSETQ. V lost 3 bases to trimming and J lost 6 bases; unmatched junction nucleotides: 7. The CDR3 loop spans 15 amino acids. Together with reference TRBV5-1 and TRBJ2-2, the CDR3 gives the full variable domain: KAGVTQTPRYLIKTRGQQVTLSCSPISGHRSVSWYQQTPGQGLQFLFEYFSETQRNKGNFPGRFSGRQFSNSRSEMNVSTLELGDSALYLCASSSRTGSSGELFFGEGSRLTVL.

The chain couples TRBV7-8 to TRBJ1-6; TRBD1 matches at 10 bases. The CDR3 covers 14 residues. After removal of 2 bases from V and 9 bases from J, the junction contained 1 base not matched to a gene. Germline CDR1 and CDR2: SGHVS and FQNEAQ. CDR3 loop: CASSLRDRGSPLHF. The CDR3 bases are TGTGCCAGCAGCTTACGGGACAGGGGTTCACCCCTCCACTTT.

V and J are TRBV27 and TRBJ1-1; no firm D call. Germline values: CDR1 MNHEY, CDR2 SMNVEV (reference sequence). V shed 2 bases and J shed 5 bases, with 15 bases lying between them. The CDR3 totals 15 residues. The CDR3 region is CASSLSSGVGTEAFF. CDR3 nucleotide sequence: TGTGCCAGCAGTTTAAGCTCCGGGGTCGGGACTGAAGCTTTCTTT.

CDR3 nucleotides: TGTGCCAGCAGCCCACCTAGCGGGATGATCCATGAGCAGTTCTTC. Its protein product is CASSPPSGMIHEQFF. The chain couples TRBV5-6 to TRBJ2-1; 9 positions agree with TRBD2. The J segment lost 8 bases and the V segment lost 4 bases, leaving 10 bases of the junction unmatched. The CDR3 contains 15 residues. Germline assignment: CDR1 SGHDT and CDR2 YYEEEE.

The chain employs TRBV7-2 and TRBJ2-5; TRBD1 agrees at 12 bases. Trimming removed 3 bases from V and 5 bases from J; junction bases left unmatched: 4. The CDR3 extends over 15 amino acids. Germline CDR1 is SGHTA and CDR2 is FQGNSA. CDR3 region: CASSFGTGGAETQYF. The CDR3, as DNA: TGTGCCAGCAGCTTCGGGACAGGGGGCGCGGAGACCCAGTACTTC.

CDR3 sequence (DNA): TGTGCCACCAGCAGAGATGATCGAGGGGCCGGGGAGCTGTTTTTT. Protein product: CATSRDDRGAGELFF. The rearrangement links TRBV15 to TRBJ2-2; possibly TRBD1 or TRBD2 for D (5 bases each). The CDR3 has 15 residues. Trimming removed 0 bases from V and 6 bases from J, with 11 bases in between. CDR1 LNHNV and CDR2 YYDKDF come from the germline V gene (reference sequence).